Shown below are 21 T cell receptor beta chains from a single sample sequenced in a study of shared clonotypes between healthy human individuals. Generated by immunoSEQ multiplex PCR, the TCRdb table keeps only in-frame clones and is missing some. The sample has over 1.5 million clones, around 98% seen once; the top ten hold 0.4% to 0.55%. The sequenced material came from naive CD4+ T cells sorted from blood. Noted subset: CD45RA+ positively selected. These receptor sequences come from a man in his thirties or forties in good health.

The chain joins TRBV5-1 to TRBJ2-5, with TRBD2 matching over 9 bases. Per germline, CDR1 SGHRS and CDR2 YFSETQ. The J segment lost 4 bases and the V segment lost 2 bases, leaving 3 bases of the junction unmatched. This CDR3 region has 14 residues. The CDR3 reads CASSFSGSGETQYF. CDR3 DNA: TGCGCCAGCAGCTTTAGCGGGAGTGGAGAGACCCAGTACTTC.

With respect to this clone: Within the sample, other DNA sequences also encode this same CDR3. The chain combines TRBV9 with TRBJ1-3; D might be TRBD1 (6 bases). The CDR3 has 15 residues. Germline V gene sequence: CDR1 SGDLS, CDR2 YYNGEE. Trimming removed 0 bases from V and 0 bases from J, with 7 bases in between. This CDR3 reads CASSVEGVSGNTIYF. In nucleotides, the CDR3 is TGTGCCAGCAGCGTAGAGGGGGTCTCTGGAAACACCATATATTTT. The full variable domain, in which reference TRBV9 and TRBJ1-3 provide the parts outside the CDR3, is DSGVTQTPKHLITATGQRVTLRCSPRSGDLSVYWYQQSLDQGLQFLIQYYNGEERAKGNILERFSAQQFPDLHSELNLSSLELGDSALYFCASSVEGVSGNTIYFGEGSWLTVV.

The genes are TRBV5-4 and TRBJ2-1, with TRBD1 matching 11 bases. CDR1 and CDR2 (germline): SGHNT, YYREEE (reference sequence). J was trimmed by 6 bases and V by 2 bases; bases with no gene match: 4. The CDR3 has 15 amino acids. CDR3 loop: CASSLGTGGFNEQFF. CDR3 DNA: TGTGCCAGCAGCTTAGGGACAGGGGGGTTCAATGAGCAGTTCTTC.

With regard to this clone: This specimen includes other DNA sequences encoding the same CDR3. V is TRBV5-1 and J is TRBJ1-2; 7 bases map to TRBD1. The CDR3 contains 13 residues. The germline gives CDR1 SGHRS, CDR2 YFSETQ. The J segment lost 6 bases and the V segment lost 0 bases, leaving 2 bases of the junction unmatched. CDR3 in DNA: TGCGCCAGCAGCTTGGGACAGGGAGATGGCTACACCTTC. Encoded protein: CASSLGQGDGYTF.

The V call is TRBV6-5, the J call TRBJ1-2; TRBD1 aligns across 9 bases. Trimming took 6 bases from V and 6 from J; bases not matched to a gene: 5. Germline CDR1 MNHEY, CDR2 SVGAGI. The CDR3 spans 13 residues. The CDR3 DNA sequence: TGTGCCAGCAGCCGACAGGGGGTGAATGGCTACACCTTC. Translating gives CASSRQGVNGYTF.

This chain links TRBV28 with TRBJ1-2; 7 nucleotides match TRBD1. CDR1 and CDR2 from the germline V gene are MDHEN and SYDVKM. V was clipped by 2 bases and J by 2 bases; unmatched bases: 14. There are 18 residues in the CDR3. In DNA form, the CDR3 reads TGTGCCAGCAGTTTACGGTGGGGGAGGGACAGATTAAACTATGGCTACACCTTC. The encoded protein is CASSLRWGRDRLNYGYTF.

Comments on this clone: The junction differs from germline at one of its ends, possibly a read error. This rearrangement joins TRBV5-1 to TRBJ2-1; TRBD1 or TRBD2 may be the D gene (5 bases each). CDR1 is SGHRS, CDR2 YFSETQ, per germline. The CDR3 is made up of 14 amino acids. The CDR3: CASSSGTSNNEQFF. DNA of the CDR3: TGCGCCAGCAGCTCCGGGACCTCCAACAATGAGCAGTTCTTC.

The chain joins TRBV5-1 to TRBJ1-1; weak D call: TRBD1 (5 bases). Trimming removed 1 base from V and 1 base from J, with 14 bases in between. Per the germline V gene, CDR1 is SGHRS and CDR2 is YFSETQ. This CDR3 contains 16 residues. This chain's CDR3 is CASSLSQVVGNTEAFF. The CDR3 region has the DNA TGCGCCAGCAGCTTGTCACAGGTAGTCGGGAACACTGAAGCTTTCTTT.

The rearrangement uses TRBV6-1 and TRBJ1-2; 7 bases are a match to TRBD1. V lost 2 bases, J lost 4 bases, and 4 bases stayed unmatched. Germline V gene sequence: CDR1 MNHNS, CDR2 SASEGT. The CDR3 sequence is 14 residues long. This CDR3 reads CASSESTGVYGYTF. DNA for the CDR3: TGTGCCAGCAGTGAAAGCACAGGGGTCTATGGCTACACCTTC.

This chain connects TRBV6-5 to TRBJ2-7; D is possibly TRBD1 (5 bases). This CDR3 comprises 11 residues. The ends were cut back, 5 bases at V and 6 bases at J, with 8 bases in the middle. CDR1 and CDR2 from the germline V gene are MNHEY and SVGAGI. CDR3 region: CASSHRSEQYF. The DNA of the CDR3 is TGTGCCAGCAGTCACAGGAGCGAGCAGTACTTC.

The chain couples TRBV27 to TRBJ2-7; no definite D call. The CDR3 is made up of 12 amino acids. The V end was cut by 6 bases, the J end by 6 bases, with 12 bases between. CDR1 and CDR2 from the germline V gene are MNHEY and SMNVEV (reference sequence). CDR3 region: CASRRPGTEQYF. CDR3 DNA: TGTGCCAGCAGGAGACCAGGTACCGAGCAGTACTTC.

This clone was observed a few times. Other nucleotide sequences from this sample produce the same CDR3. This chain uses TRBV19 with TRBJ1-5, with 8 bases fitting TRBD1. Germline trimming cut 7 bases from V and 4 bases from J; bases unmatched to any gene: 6. This CDR3 has 14 residues. Germline V gene data show CDR1 as LNHDA and CDR2 as SQIVND (reference sequence). CDR3 sequence: CASTRTGGNQPQHF. CDR3 in DNA: TGTGCCAGTACACGAACAGGGGGGAATCAGCCCCAGCATTTT.

The V gene is TRBV25-1, the J gene TRBJ1-1, with D tentatively TRBD1 (6 bases). The CDR3 is made up of 12 amino acids. Germline V gene lookup returns CDR1 MGHDK and CDR2 SYGVNS. V shed 6 bases and J shed 8 bases, with 13 bases lying between them. Here the CDR3 DNA reads TGTGCCAGCAGCAGGGGACTGGGCGAAGCTTTCTTT. This sequence encodes CASSRGLGEAFF.

The gene calls are TRBV15 and TRBJ1-2, with TRBD1 as a possible D gene (5 bases). The germline V gene has CDR1 LNHNV and CDR2 YYDKDF (reference sequence). Trimming removed 0 bases from V and 6 bases from J, with 11 bases in between. The CDR3 sequence is 14 residues long. The CDR3 spells CATSRDPGLNGYTF. The CDR3 DNA reads as TGTGCCACCAGCAGAGACCCAGGGTTAAATGGCTACACCTTC.

V gene TRBV28 combines with J gene TRBJ2-1, with D perhaps assigned TRBD1 or TRBD2 (5 bases each). The V end was cut by 6 bases, the J end by 8 bases, with 8 bases between. The CDR3 extends over 11 amino acids. Germline V gene sequence: CDR1 MDHEN, CDR2 SYDVKM. CDR3 region: CASRGEYEQFF. CDR3 sequence (DNA): TGTGCCAGCAGAGGGGAGTATGAGCAGTTCTTC.

The chain joins TRBV18 to TRBJ1-4, with a possible D match to TRBD1 (6 bases). The CDR3 consists of 14 residues. Trimming shortened V by 2 bases and J by 8 bases, and 12 bases separated the two germline ends. In germline, CDR1 is KGHSH, CDR2 LQKENI. For the CDR3, the DNA is TGTGCCAGCTCACCATCCGAACAGGGAGAAAAACTGTTTTTT. Amino acid sequence: CASSPSEQGEKLFF.

The rearrangement links TRBV7-6 to TRBJ2-3; TRBD2 matches 8 bases. The CDR3 contains 17 residues. The trim removed 1 base at V and 4 bases at J, leaving 10 bases unmatched. Germline V gene lookup returns CDR1 SGHVS and CDR2 FNYEAQ. As DNA, the CDR3 is TGTGCCAGCAGCTTAGGGGCCAGCGGGAGTACGGCAGATACGCAGTATTTT. This sequence encodes CASSLGASGSTADTQYF.

The chain has TRBV11-3 and TRBJ2-7; tentative D call: TRBD1 (6 bases). Trimming removed 5 bases from V and 0 bases from J, with 8 bases in between. CDR3 length equals 13 residues. Germline CDR1 is SGHNT and CDR2 is YENEEA. CDR3 nucleotide sequence: TGTGCCAGCAGCACCAGGGGCTCCTACGAGCAGTACTTC. Translated, it gives CASSTRGSYEQYF.

This clone was recorded only once. The chain combines TRBV28 with TRBJ1-2, with D unclear. Trimming took 1 base from V and 8 from J, leaving 8 bases between them. Germline lookup yields CDR1 MDHEN and CDR2 SYDVKM. The CDR3 totals 12 residues. The CDR3: CASSLSVPGYTF. CDR3 sequence (DNA): TGTGCCAGCAGTTTATCTGTCCCAGGCTACACCTTC.

The V gene is TRBV4-3, the J gene TRBJ1-2; D may be TRBD1 (5 bases). The CDR3 is 16 residues long. The germline CDR1 and CDR2 sequences are LGHNA and YSLEER. Trimming stripped 2 bases from V and 7 bases from J, with 20 bases between. CDR3 DNA sequence: TGCGCCAGCAGCCAAAGTCTGACAGCCGGGGGGGGTGGCTACACCTTC. Translating gives CASSQSLTAGGGGYTF.

The J gene is TRBJ1-5, the V gene TRBV18; perhaps TRBD1 as D (5 bases). V lost 3 bases and J 7 bases, leaving 10 bases between the germline ends. CDR3 length equals 13 residues. Germline V gene data show CDR1 as KGHSH and CDR2 as LQKENI. The CDR3 region has the DNA TGTGCCAGCTCACCGAATGGGGGACAGCCCCAGCATTTT. Amino acid sequence: CASSPNGGQPQHF. Filled out from reference TRBV18 and TRBJ1-5, the complete variable domain reads NAGVMQNPRHLVRRRGQEARLRCSPMKGHSHVYWYRQLPEEGLKFMVYLQKENIIDESGMPKERFSAEFPKEGPSILRIQQVVRGDSAAYFCASSPNGGQPQHFGDGTRLSIL.